These T cell receptor beta chains were read from a single sample in a study of T cell responses to AZD1222 COVID-19 vaccine. Here immunoSEQ multiplex PCR was the method, and the copy in TCRdb shows in-frame clones only, minus some. The table includes some 96,000 clones, 75% to 90% detected once. Sequenced material: peripheral blood, taken on day 0 of AZD1222 vaccination. Receptor source: an adult in good health. Each CDR3 is given with its conserved first and last residue. The D gene is left open where the match is weak. Part of the rows lack a size; the others show once, few, many or a class for expanded clones.

TRBD1	-	TRBV3-1/TRBV3-2	TRBJ2-1	CASSPVRQGYNEQFF	TGTGCCAGCAGCCCAGTGAGACAGGGTTACAATGAGCAGTTCTTC
-	-	TRBV18	TRBJ1-1	CASSRREVNTEAFF	TGTGCCAGCTCACGCAGGGAGGTTAACACTGAAGCTTTCTTT
TRBD2	-	TRBV29-1	TRBJ2-5	CSVIEVAGALYQETQYF	TGCAGCGTCATCGAGGTAGCGGGGGCCTTGTACCAAGAGACCCAGTACTTC
-	-	TRBV18	TRBJ1-4	CASSAGTHEKLFF	TGTGCCAGCTCAGCCGGGACACATGAAAAACTGTTTTTT
TRBD2	-	TRBV29-1	TRBJ2-1	CSVEQRGGYNEQFF	TGCAGCGTTGAACAGCGGGGGGGGTACAATGAGCAGTTCTTC
TRBD1	-	TRBV11-2	TRBJ2-6	CASTHRQGNAGANVLTF	TGTGCCAGCACCCACCGACAGGGGAACGCTGGGGCCAACGTCCTGACTTTC
-	-	TRBV7-9	TRBJ1-2	CASSLGGTLGYTF	TGTGCCAGCAGCTTGGGAGGAACACTTGGCTACACCTTC
TRBD1	-	TRBV9	TRBJ1-2	CASSTRTGVSYTF	TGTGCCAGCAGCACACGGACAGGGGTTAGCTACACCTTC
-	once	TRBV18	TRBJ2-7	CASSLSSQGYEQYF	TGTGCCAGCTCACTATCCTCTCAGGGCTACGAGCAGTACTTC
-	-	TRBV7-9	TRBJ2-2	CASSVIDTGELFF	TGTGCCAGCAGCGTTATAGATACCGGGGAGCTGTTTTTT
-	-	TRBV9	TRBJ1-3	CASSSRDYSDSGNTIYF	TGTGCCAGCAGCTCCCGGGATTACAGCGACTCTGGAAACACCATATATTTT
TRBD1	-	TRBV18	TRBJ2-3	CASSLTTPGQGTDTQYF	TGTGCCAGCTCACTTACCACGCCGGGACAGGGCACAGATACGCAGTATTTT
TRBD1	-	TRBV5-1	TRBJ1-6	CASSDGQGGSTHSPLHF	TGCGCCAGCAGCGACGGACAGGGTGGCAGTACGCATTCACCCCTCCACTTT
-	-	TRBV20-1	TRBJ1-5	CSASGYSNQPQHF	TGCAGTGCTAGTGGTTATAGCAATCAGCCCCAGCATTTT
TRBD1	few	TRBV2	TRBJ1-5	CASKGQSNQPQHF	TGTGCCAGCAAGGGACAGAGCAATCAGCCCCAGCATTTT
-	-	TRBV6-2/TRBV6-3	TRBJ1-6	CASSTTLNNSPLHF	TGTGCCAGCAGTACGACTCTGAATAATTCACCCCTCCACTTT
-	-	TRBV6-5	TRBJ1-2	CASSSFWGLEGYTF	TGTGCCAGCAGTTCTTTTTGGGGGCTAGAAGGCTACACCTTC
-	-	TRBV19	TRBJ1-2	CASSKGRDKSYGYTF	TGTGCCAGTAGTAAGGGACGCGATAAGTCGTATGGCTACACCTTC
-	-	TRBV10-2	TRBJ2-3	CASGMADHTQYF	TGCGCCAGCGGGATGGCGGACCATACGCAGTATTTT
-	-	TRBV7-3	TRBJ2-1	CASSLGGNPYNEQFF	TGTGCCAGCAGCTTGGGCGGTAATCCCTACAATGAGCAGTTCTTC
TRBD2	-	TRBV7-6	TRBJ2-7	CASSLKTSGTYEQYF	TGTGCCAGCAGCCTTAAGACTAGCGGAACCTACGAGCAGTACTTC
-	few	TRBV21-1	TRBJ1-1	CASSKAGGNLGTGKGPTEAFF	TGTGCCAGCAGCAAAGCGGGGGGAAATTTAGGGACAGGGAAAGGACCCACTGAAGCTTTCTTT
-	few	TRBV7-3	TRBJ2-1	CASSPWADYNEQFF	TGTGCCAGCAGCCCCTGGGCGGACTACAATGAGCAGTTCTTC
-	-	TRBV6-2/TRBV6-3	TRBJ1-1	CASSYGRITKATEAFF	TGTGCCAGCAGTTACGGTCGAATTACTAAGGCCACTGAAGCTTTCTTT
TRBD1	-	TRBV18	TRBJ2-6	CASSLSGTGSGANVLTF	TGTGCCAGCTCATTGTCCGGGACAGGGTCTGGGGCCAACGTCCTGACTTTC
TRBD2	-	TRBV7-9	TRBJ2-5	CASSLEGRAQYF	TGTGCCAGCAGCTTAGAGGGGAGGGCCCAGTACTTC